This TCR beta chain was retrieved from a study of cytomegalovirus exposure and HLA in healthy donors. 13 Jbeta primers and 60 Vbeta primers were used for the PCR. The protocol was immunoSEQ multiplex PCR, while the TCRdb copy is restricted to in-frame clones and leaves out a portion. The repertoire has some 140,000 clones, approximately 61% of them found once; the top ten carry 2.4%. From germline, CDR1 is ENHRY and CDR2 SYGVKD. The junction had 4 bases not matched to a gene; V was cut back by 4 bases and J by 4 bases. CDR3 length: 15 amino acids. V gene TRBV10-3 combines with J gene TRBJ2-3, with 11 positions matching TRBD2. The sequence was obtained from a woman aged 40 to 50 in good health and CMV-seronegative. Sequenced input: PBMCs. As DNA, the CDR3 is TGTGCCATCAGTGTAGCGGGGGGGCGGGCAGATACGCAGTATTTT. As protein: CAISVAGGRADTQYF.